These T cell receptor beta chains were read from a single sample in a study of blood T cell repertoires in COVID-19. Here immunoSEQ multiplex PCR was the method, and the copy in TCRdb shows in-frame clones only, minus some. The data contain approximately 260,000 clones, around nine tenths of them singletons. Sequenced input: peripheral blood. These receptors were collected from a woman in her forties who had recovered from COVID-19. Each CDR3 is given with its conserved first and last residue. A D gene is named only where the DNA matches it firmly. Size values are once, few and many counts, or a class for expanded clones, and some rows have none.

d_call,j_call,v_call,clone_size,cdr3_aa,cdr3_nt
NA,TRBJ2-6,TRBV2,NA,CASSGLPSSGANVLTF,TGTGCCAGCAGTGGACTGCCGAGCTCTGGGGCCAACGTCCTGACTTTC
TRBD2,TRBJ2-1,TRBV24-1,NA,CATEKAGTYNEQFF,TGTGCCACCGAAAAAGCGGGAACTTACAATGAGCAGTTCTTC
NA,TRBJ1-6,TRBV18,few,CASSPSGEDSPLHF,TGTGCCAGCTCCCCCTCGGGGGAGGATTCACCCCTCCACTTT
NA,TRBJ2-7,TRBV24-1,NA,CATSIPTMADYEQYF,TGTGCCACCAGTATTCCCACCATGGCAGACTACGAGCAGTACTTC
NA,TRBJ2-7,TRBV24-1,NA,CATSDPQGQSTYEQYF,TGTGCCACCAGTGATCCTCAAGGACAGAGCACCTACGAGCAGTACTTC
TRBD1,TRBJ1-2,TRBV4-1,NA,CASSQETWDREAGYTF,TGCGCCAGCAGCCAAGAGACGTGGGACAGGGAAGCTGGCTACACCTTC
NA,TRBJ1-4,TRBV7-2,once,CASRLRIGAGEKLFF,TGTGCCAGCAGACTGAGGATAGGTGCAGGGGAAAAACTGTTTTTT
TRBD2,TRBJ2-1,TRBV6-2/TRBV6-3,once,CASSSGGAYNEQFF,TGTGCCAGCAGTAGCGGGGGGGCCTACAATGAGCAGTTCTTC
TRBD2,TRBJ2-7,TRBV7-3,NA,CASSLRPSGRAYEQYF,TGTGCCAGCAGCTTAAGGCCTAGCGGGAGGGCTTACGAGCAGTACTTC
TRBD2,TRBJ2-1,TRBV7-9,NA,CASSLLAVPNNEQFF,TGTGCCAGCAGCTTACTAGCGGTCCCGAACAATGAGCAGTTCTTC
NA,TRBJ1-1,TRBV4-1,few,CASSQDWNTEAFF,TGCGCCAGCAGCCAAGACTGGAACACTGAAGCTTTCTTT
TRBD2,TRBJ2-1,TRBV2,NA,CASRGLAGKNRQFF,TGTGCCAGCAGGGGACTAGCGGGAAAGAACAGGCAGTTCTTC
NA,TRBJ2-5,TRBV19,once,CASSMGIGTQYF,TGTGCCAGTAGTATGGGCATCGGGACCCAGTACTTC
NA,TRBJ2-7,TRBV3-1/TRBV3-2,NA,CASSQGQGLTYEQYF,TGTGCCAGCAGCCAAGGGCAGGGACTCACCTACGAGCAGTACTTC
NA,TRBJ1-2,TRBV5-1,NA,CASSPGPGEGYTF,TGCGCCAGCAGCCCGGGGCCAGGGGAGGGCTACACCTTC
NA,TRBJ2-1,TRBV4-1,NA,CASSQGQVNEQFF,TGCGCCAGCAGCCAAGGCCAGGTCAATGAGCAGTTCTTC
TRBD1,TRBJ1-6,TRBV9,NA,CASSVEQGVPSTLHF,TGTGCCAGCAGCGTAGAACAGGGGGTCCCCTCAACCCTCCACTTT
NA,TRBJ1-6,TRBV27,once,CASSQGYHNSPLHF,TGTGCCAGCAGCCAGGGTTACCATAATTCACCCCTCCACTTT
TRBD2,TRBJ2-3,TRBV19,NA,CASSIGEGIMTDTQYF,TGTGCCAGTAGTATAGGGGAGGGTATCATGACAGATACGCAGTATTTT
TRBD2,TRBJ2-1,TRBV24-1,NA,CATSDRLAGGWGEQFF,TGTGCCACCAGTGACCGACTAGCGGGGGGATGGGGTGAGCAGTTCTTC
TRBD1,TRBJ2-7,TRBV29-1,few,CSGLDRDSYEQYF,TGCAGCGGTCTGGACAGGGACTCCTACGAGCAGTACTTC
NA,TRBJ1-2,TRBV14,NA,CASSPVPGPYGYTF,TGTGCCAGCAGCCCAGTCCCAGGGCCCTATGGCTACACCTTC
TRBD1,TRBJ2-7,TRBV7-9,few,CASSLAGQGTYEQYF,TGTGCCAGCAGCTTAGCCGGACAGGGCACCTACGAGCAGTACTTC
TRBD1,TRBJ2-1,TRBV15,NA,CATSRVQGRGHRQFF,TGTGCCACCAGCAGAGTACAGGGCAGGGGGCACCGTCAGTTCTTC
TRBD1,TRBJ2-5,TRBV7-9,NA,CASSNTGGDYQETQYF,TGTGCCAGCAGCAACACAGGGGGCGATTACCAAGAGACCCAGTACTTC
TRBD1,TRBJ1-2,TRBV30,NA,CAWSATGASGYTF,TGTGCCTGGAGTGCGACAGGGGCTTCTGGCTACACCTTC
NA,TRBJ1-2,TRBV7-2,NA,CASLLGGGGGNLYGYTF,TGTGCCAGCCTGCTCGGCGGGGGCGGAGGTAATCTCTATGGCTACACCTTC
NA,TRBJ1-3,TRBV5-1,NA,CASRRENSGNTIYF,TGCGCCAGCAGAAGGGAGAACTCTGGAAACACCATATATTTT
NA,TRBJ2-5,TRBV5-5,NA,CASSSVRHLKETQYF,TGTGCCAGCAGCTCCGTGCGGCATTTGAAAGAGACCCAGTACTTC
TRBD1,TRBJ1-1,TRBV29-1,NA,CSVDYDRGEAFF,TGCAGCGTTGACTATGACAGGGGTGAAGCTTTCTTT
NA,TRBJ2-3,TRBV9,NA,CASSVEGSTDTQYF,TGTGCCAGCAGCGTCGAGGGTAGCACAGATACGCAGTATTTT
NA,TRBJ2-3,TRBV19,NA,CASAADARVKGQDTQYF,TGTGCCAGTGCCGCCGATGCCAGGGTTAAGGGTCAGGATACGCAGTATTTT
NA,TRBJ2-5,TRBV6-5,NA,CASSSWAGQETQYF,TGTGCCAGCAGTTCCTGGGCAGGCCAAGAGACCCAGTACTTC